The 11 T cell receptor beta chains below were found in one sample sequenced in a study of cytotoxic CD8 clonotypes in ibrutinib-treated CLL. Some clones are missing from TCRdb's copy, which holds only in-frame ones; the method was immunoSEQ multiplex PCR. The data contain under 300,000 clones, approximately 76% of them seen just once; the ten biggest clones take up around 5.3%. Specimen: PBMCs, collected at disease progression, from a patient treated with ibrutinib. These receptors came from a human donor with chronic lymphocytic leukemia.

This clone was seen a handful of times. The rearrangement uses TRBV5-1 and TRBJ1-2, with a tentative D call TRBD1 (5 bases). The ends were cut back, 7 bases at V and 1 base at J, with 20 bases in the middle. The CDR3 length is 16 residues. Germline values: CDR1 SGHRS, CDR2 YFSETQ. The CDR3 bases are TGCGCCAGCGCTCCGGGATTAGGGGTGATTAACTATGGCTACACCTTC. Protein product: CASAPGLGVINYGYTF.

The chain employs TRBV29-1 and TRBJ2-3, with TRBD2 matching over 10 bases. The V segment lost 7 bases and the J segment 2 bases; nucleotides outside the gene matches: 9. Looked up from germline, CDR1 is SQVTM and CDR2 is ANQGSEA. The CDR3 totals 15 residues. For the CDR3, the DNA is TGCAGCGAGAAATCGGGACTAGCGTTCACAGATACGCAGTATTTT. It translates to CSEKSGLAFTDTQYF.

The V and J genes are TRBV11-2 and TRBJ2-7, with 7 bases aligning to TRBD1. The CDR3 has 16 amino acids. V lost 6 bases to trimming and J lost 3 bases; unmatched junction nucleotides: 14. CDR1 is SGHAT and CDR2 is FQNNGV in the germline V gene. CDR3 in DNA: TGTGCCAGCAGTTTGGACAGGATCCTTGGGGACTACGAGCAGTACTTC. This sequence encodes CASSLDRILGDYEQYF.

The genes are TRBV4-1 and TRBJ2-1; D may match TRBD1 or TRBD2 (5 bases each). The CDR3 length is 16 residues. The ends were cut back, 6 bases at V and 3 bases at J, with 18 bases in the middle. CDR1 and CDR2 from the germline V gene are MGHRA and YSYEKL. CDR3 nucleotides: TGCGCCAGCAGGCACGTTTCAGGGACGAACTACAATGAGCAGTTCTTC. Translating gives CASRHVSGTNYNEQFF.

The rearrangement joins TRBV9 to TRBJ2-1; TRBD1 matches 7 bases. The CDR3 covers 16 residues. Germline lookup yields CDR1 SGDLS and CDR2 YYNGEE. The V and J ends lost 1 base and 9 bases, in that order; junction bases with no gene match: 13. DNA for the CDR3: TGTGCCAGCAGCGTATACGGGACAGCTTTCGGCGTTGAGCAGTTCTTC. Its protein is CASSVYGTAFGVEQFF.

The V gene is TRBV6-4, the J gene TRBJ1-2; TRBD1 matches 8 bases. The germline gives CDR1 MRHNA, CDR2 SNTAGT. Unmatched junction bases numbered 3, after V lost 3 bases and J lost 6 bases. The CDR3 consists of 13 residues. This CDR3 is CASSERQGNGYTF. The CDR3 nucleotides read TGTGCCAGCAGTGAACGACAGGGGAATGGCTACACCTTC.

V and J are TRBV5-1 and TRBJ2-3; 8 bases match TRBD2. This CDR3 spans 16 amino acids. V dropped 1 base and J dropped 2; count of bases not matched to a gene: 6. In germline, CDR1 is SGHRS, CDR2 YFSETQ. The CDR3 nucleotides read TGCGCCAGCAGCTTGCTAGCGGGTGGCCTCACAGATACGCAGTATTTT. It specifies CASSLLAGGLTDTQYF. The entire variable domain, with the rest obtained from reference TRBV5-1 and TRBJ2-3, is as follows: KAGVTQTPRYLIKTRGQQVTLSCSPISGHRSVSWYQQTPGQGLQFLFEYFSETQRNKGNFPGRFSGRQFSNSRSEMNVSTLELGDSALYLCASSLLAGGLTDTQYFGPGTRLTVL.

The CDR3 loop reads CASSLIGATEAFF. In DNA, the CDR3 is TGCGCCAGCAGCTTGATTGGGGCCACTGAAGCTTTCTTT. The chain combines TRBV5-1 with TRBJ1-1; the D gene is possibly TRBD1 (5 bases). Trimming stripped 1 base from V and 4 bases from J, with 8 bases between. Germline V gives CDR1 SGHRS, CDR2 YFSETQ. The CDR3 has 13 amino acids.

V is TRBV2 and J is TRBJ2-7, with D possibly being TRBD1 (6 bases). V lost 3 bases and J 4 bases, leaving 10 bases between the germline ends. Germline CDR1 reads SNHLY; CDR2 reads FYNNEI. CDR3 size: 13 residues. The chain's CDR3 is CASSDGRGYEQYF. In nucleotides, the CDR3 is TGTGCCAGCAGTGATGGCAGGGGTTACGAGCAGTACTTC. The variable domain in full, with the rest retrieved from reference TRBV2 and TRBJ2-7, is EPEVTQTPSHQVTQMGQEVILRCVPISNHLYFYWYRQILGQKVEFLVSFYNNEISEKSEIFDDQFSVERPDGSNFTLKIRSTKLEDSAMYFCASSDGRGYEQYFGPGTRLTVT.

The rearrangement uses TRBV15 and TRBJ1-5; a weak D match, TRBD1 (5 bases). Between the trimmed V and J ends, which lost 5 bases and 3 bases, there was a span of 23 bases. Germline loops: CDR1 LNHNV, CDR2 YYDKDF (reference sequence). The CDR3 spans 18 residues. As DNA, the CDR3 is TGTGCCACCAGCCGCTATTTCCGGGGACCCTCGCTCAATCAGCCCCAGCATTTT. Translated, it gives CATSRYFRGPSLNQPQHF.

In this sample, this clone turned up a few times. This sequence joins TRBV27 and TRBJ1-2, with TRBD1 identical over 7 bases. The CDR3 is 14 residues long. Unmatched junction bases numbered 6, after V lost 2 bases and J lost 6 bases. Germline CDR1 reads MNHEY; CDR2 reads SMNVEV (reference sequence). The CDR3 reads CASSLGRGGNGYTF. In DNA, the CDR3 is TGTGCCAGCAGTTTAGGGAGAGGGGGCAATGGCTACACCTTC.